In its sample, the clone carrying this TCR beta chain was seen many times. Its target is not known. This record belongs to a study of breast tumors, draining lymph nodes, adjacent tissues. Whole-study findings and limits: Most tumor T cells seemingly derive from lymph node, then expand in tumor. Luminal-like breast cancer showed significantly greater tumor-nontumor repertoire similarity than basal-like breast cancer did. That most tumor T cells come from lymph nodes remained unproven.

TCRdb processed the multiplex PCR reads anew with MiXCR; each CDR3 protein has one entry. Here the sample spans about 130,000 distinct CDR3 sequences, 15% to 20% being singletons. The lymph nodes were axillary draining lymph nodes from breast cancer patients. The material sequenced was axillary lymph node tissue. This TCR came from a female donor with breast cancer. Some clones in this sample may be carry-over from other donors' samples.

The CDR3 nucleotides read TGTGCCAGCAGTGTCCGGGGGGAGAACAATCAGCCCCAGCATTTT. Protein: CASSVRGENNQPQHF. The chain uses TRBV6-1 and TRBJ1-5, with D possibly matching TRBD1 (5 bases). The germline V gene encodes CDR1 MNHNS and CDR2 SASEGT. The germline V and J ends were trimmed by 4 bases and 3 bases, with 13 bases remaining between them. The length of the CDR3 is 15 residues.